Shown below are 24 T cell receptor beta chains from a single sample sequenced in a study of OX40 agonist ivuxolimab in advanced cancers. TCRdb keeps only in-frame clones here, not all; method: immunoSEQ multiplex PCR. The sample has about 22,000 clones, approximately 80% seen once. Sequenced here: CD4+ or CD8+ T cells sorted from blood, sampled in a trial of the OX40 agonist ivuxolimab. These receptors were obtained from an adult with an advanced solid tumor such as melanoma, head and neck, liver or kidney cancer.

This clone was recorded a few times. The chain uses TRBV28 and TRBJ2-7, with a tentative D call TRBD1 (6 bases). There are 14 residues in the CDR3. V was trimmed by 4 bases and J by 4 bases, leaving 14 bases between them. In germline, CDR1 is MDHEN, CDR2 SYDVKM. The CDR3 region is CASSSSGRGYEQYF. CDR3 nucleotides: TGTGCCAGCAGTTCCAGTGGCAGGGGATACGAGCAGTACTTC.

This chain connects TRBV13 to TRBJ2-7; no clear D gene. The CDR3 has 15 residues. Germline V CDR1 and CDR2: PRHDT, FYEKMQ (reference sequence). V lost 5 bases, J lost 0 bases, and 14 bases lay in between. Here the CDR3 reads CASSPKAGRSYEQYF. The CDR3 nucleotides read TGTGCCAGCAGCCCCAAGGCCGGGCGCTCCTACGAGCAGTACTTC. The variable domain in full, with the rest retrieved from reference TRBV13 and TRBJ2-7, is AAGVIQSPRHLIKEKRETATLKCYPIPRHDTVYWYQQGPGQDPQFLISFYEKMQSDKGSIPDRFSAQQFSDYHSELNMSSLELGDSALYFCASSPKAGRSYEQYFGPGTRLTVT.

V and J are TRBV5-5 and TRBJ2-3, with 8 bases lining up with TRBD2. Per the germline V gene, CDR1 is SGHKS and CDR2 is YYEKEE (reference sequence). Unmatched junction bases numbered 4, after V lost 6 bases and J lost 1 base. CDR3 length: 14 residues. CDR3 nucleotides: TGTGCCAGCAAAGGGCGGGAGGGCACAGATACGCAGTATTTT. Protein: CASKGREGTDTQYF.

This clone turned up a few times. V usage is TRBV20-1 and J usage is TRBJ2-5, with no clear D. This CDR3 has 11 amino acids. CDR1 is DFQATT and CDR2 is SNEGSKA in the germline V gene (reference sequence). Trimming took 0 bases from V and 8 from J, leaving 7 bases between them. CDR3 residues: CSARDPQTQYF. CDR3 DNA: TGCAGTGCTAGAGATCCCCAAACCCAGTACTTC.

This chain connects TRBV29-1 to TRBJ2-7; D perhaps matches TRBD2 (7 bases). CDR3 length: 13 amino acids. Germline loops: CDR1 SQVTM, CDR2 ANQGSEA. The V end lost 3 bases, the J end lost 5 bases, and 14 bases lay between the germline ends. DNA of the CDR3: TGCAGCGTTGATGGGGGGGCGCGCAACGAGCAGTACTTC. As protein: CSVDGGARNEQYF.

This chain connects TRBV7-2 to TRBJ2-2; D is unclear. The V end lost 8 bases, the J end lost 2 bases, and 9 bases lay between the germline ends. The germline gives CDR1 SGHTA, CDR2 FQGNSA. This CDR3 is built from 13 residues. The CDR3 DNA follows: TGTGCCAGCCCGGACGGAAACACCGGGGAGCTGTTTTTT. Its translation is CASPDGNTGELFF.

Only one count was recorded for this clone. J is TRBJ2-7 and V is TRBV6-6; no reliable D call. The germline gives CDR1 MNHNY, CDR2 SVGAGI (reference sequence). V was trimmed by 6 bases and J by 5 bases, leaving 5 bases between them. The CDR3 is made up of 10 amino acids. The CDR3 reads CASRGDEQYF. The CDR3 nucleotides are TGTGCCAGCAGAGGTGACGAGCAGTACTTC.

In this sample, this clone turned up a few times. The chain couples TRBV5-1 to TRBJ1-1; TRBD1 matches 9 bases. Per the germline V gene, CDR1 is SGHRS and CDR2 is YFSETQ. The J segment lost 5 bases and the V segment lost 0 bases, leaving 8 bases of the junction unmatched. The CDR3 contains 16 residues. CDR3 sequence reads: CASSLVAPGQGTEAFF. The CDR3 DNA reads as TGCGCCAGCAGCTTGGTCGCCCCGGGACAGGGAACTGAAGCTTTCTTT.

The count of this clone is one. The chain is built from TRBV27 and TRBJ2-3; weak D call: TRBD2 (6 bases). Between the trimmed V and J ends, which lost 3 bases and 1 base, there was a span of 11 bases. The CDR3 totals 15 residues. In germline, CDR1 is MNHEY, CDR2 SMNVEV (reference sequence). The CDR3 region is CASSLPPGGTDTQYF. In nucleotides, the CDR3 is TGTGCCAGCAGTTTGCCCCCGGGGGGCACAGATACGCAGTATTTT.

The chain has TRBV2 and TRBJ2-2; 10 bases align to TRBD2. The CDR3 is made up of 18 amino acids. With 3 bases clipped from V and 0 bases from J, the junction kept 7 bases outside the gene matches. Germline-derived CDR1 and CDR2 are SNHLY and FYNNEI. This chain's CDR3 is CASSEGVAGGPNTGELFF. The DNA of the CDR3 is TGTGCCAGCAGTGAGGGGGTAGCGGGAGGTCCGAACACCGGGGAGCTGTTTTTT.

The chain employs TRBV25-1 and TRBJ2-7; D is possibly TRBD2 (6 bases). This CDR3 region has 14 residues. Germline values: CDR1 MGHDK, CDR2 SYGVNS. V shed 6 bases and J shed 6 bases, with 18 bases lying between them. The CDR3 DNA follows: TGTGCCAGCAGCAGCCTAGCGTCGGGGAGCGAGCAGTACTTC. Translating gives CASSSLASGSEQYF.

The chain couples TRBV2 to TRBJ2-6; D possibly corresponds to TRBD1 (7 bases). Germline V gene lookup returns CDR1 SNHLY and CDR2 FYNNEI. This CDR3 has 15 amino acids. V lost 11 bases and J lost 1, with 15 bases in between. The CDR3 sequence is CAREGAGSGANVLTF. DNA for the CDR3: TGTGCCCGCGAGGGGGCGGGATCTGGGGCCAACGTCCTGACTTTC.

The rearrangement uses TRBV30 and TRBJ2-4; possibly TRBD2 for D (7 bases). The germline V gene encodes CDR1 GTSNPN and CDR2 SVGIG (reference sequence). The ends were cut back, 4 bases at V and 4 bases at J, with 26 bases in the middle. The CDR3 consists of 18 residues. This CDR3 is CAWNVIMGGPSSKNIQYF. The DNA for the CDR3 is TGTGCCTGGAATGTTATTATGGGGGGGCCCTCGTCTAAAAACATTCAGTACTTC.

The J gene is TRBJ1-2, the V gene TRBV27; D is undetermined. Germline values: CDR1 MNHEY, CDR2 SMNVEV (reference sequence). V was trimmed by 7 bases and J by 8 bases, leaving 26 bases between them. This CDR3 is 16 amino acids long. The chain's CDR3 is CASTPSYSGSKRGYTF. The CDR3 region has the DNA TGTGCCAGCACCCCCTCGTACTCGGGCAGCAAAAGGGGCTACACCTTC.

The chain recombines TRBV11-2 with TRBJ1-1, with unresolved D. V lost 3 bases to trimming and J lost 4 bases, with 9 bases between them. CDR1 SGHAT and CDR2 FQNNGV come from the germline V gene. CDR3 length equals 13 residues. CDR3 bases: TGTGCCAGCAGCTTCGGTTTTTCCACTGAAGCTTTCTTT. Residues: CASSFGFSTEAFF. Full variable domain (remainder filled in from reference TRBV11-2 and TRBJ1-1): EAGVAQSPRYKIIEKRQSVAFWCNPISGHATLYWYQQILGQGPKLLIQFQNNGVVDDSQLPKDRFSAERLKGVDSTLKIQPAKLEDSAVYLCASSFGFSTEAFFGQGTRLTVV.

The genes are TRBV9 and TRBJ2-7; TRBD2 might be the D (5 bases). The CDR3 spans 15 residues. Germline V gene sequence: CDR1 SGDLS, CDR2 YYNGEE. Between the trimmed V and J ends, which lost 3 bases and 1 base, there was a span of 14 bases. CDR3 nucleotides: TGTGCCAGCAGCGACGGGATTAAGGGATCCTACGAGCAGTACTTC. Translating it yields CASSDGIKGSYEQYF.

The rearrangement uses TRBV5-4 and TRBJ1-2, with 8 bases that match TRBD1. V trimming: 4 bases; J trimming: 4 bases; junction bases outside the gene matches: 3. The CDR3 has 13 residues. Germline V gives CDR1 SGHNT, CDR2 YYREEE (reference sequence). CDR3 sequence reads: CASSVRGLYGYTF. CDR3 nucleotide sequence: TGTGCCAGCAGCGTCAGGGGGCTCTATGGCTACACCTTC.

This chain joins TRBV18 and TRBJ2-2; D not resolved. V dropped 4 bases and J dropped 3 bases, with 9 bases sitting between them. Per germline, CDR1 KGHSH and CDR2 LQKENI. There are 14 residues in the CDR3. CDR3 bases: TGTGCCAGCTCACTCCGACCGGACACCGGGGAGCTGTTTTTT. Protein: CASSLRPDTGELFF. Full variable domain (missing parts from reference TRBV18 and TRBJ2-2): NAGVMQNPRHLVRRRGQEARLRCSPMKGHSHVYWYRQLPEEGLKFMVYLQKENIIDESGMPKERFSAEFPKEGPSILRIQQVVRGDSAAYFCASSLRPDTGELFFGEGSRLTVL.

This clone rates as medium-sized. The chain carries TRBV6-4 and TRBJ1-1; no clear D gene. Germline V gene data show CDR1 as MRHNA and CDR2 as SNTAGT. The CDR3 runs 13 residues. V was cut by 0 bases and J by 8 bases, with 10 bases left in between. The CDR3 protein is CASSDSLRGEAFF. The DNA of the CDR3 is TGTGCCAGCAGTGACTCCCTTCGGGGAGAAGCTTTCTTT.

CDR3 in amino acids: CASSYGYSYEQYF. The DNA of the CDR3 is TGTGCCAGCAGTTACGGATACTCCTACGAGCAGTACTTC. This chain uses TRBV6-6 with TRBJ2-7, with unresolved D. Germline CDR1 MNHNY, CDR2 SVGAGI (reference sequence). V lost 2 bases and J lost 0, with 5 bases in between. This CDR3 comprises 13 residues.

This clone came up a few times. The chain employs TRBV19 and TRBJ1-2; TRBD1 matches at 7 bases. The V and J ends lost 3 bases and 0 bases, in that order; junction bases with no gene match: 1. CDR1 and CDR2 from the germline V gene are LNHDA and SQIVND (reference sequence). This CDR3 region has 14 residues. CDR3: CASSIRGTNYGYTF. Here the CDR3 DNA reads TGTGCCAGTAGTATCAGGGGGACTAACTATGGCTACACCTTC.

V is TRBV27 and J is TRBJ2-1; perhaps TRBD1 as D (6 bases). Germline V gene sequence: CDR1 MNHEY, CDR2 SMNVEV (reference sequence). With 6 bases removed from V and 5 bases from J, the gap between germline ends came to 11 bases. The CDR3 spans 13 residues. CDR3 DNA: TGTGCCAGCAGCCGGGGACAAAACAATGAGCAGTTCTTC. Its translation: CASSRGQNNEQFF.

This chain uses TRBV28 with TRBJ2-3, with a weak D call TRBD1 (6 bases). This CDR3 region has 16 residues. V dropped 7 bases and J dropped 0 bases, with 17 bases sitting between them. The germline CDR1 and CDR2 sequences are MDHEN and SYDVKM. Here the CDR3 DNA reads TGTGCCAGCAAACTCCCCAGGGGACCTAGCACAGATACGCAGTATTTT. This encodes CASKLPRGPSTDTQYF.

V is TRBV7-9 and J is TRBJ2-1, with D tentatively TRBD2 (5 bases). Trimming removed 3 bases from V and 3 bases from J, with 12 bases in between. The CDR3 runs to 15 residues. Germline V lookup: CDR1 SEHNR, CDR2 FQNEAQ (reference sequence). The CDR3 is CASSFLGLLYNEQFF. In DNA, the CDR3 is TGTGCCAGCAGCTTTCTCGGACTTCTCTACAATGAGCAGTTCTTC.